In its sample, the clone carrying this TCR beta chain was seen once. This sample stems from a study of control samples from healthy donors and cancer patients. Sequencing used immunoSEQ multiplex PCR; TCRdb keeps in-frame clones, though not all of them. Of tens of thousands of clones in the sample, 70% to 90% are singletons; the top ten hold over 1.5%. The sequence was obtained from a woman aged 55-70 years with head and neck cancer. The sequenced sample consisted of PBMCs.

The CDR3 DNA follows: TGCGCCAGCAGCAACCTTGACGGCCCCTCCTACGAGCAGTACTTC. Its translation: CASSNLDGPSYEQYF. V and J are TRBV4-3 and TRBJ2-7; no firm D call. The V end lost 5 bases, the J end lost 0 bases, and 14 bases lay between the germline ends. The CDR3 sequence is 15 residues long. CDR1 and CDR2 from the germline V gene are LGHNA and YSLEER.